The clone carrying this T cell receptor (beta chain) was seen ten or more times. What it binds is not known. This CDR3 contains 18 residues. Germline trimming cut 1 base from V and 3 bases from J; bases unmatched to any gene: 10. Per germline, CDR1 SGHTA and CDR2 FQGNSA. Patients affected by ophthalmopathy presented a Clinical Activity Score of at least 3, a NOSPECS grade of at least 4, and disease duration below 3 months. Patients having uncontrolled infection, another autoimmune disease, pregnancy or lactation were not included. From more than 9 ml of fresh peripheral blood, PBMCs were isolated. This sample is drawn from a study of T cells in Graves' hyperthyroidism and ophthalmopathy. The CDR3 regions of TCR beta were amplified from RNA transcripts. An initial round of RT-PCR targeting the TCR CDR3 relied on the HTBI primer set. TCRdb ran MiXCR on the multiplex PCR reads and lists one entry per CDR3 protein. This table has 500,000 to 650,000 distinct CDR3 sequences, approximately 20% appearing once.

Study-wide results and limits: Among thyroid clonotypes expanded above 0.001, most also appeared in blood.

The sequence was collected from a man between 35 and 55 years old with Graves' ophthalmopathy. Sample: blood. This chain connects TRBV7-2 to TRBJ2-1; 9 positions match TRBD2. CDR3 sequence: CASSLVRTSGGFYNEQFF. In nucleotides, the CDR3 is TGTGCCAGCAGCTTAGTCAGGACGAGCGGGGGGTTCTACAATGAGCAGTTCTTC. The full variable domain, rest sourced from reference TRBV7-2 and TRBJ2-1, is GAGVSQSPSNKVTEKGKDVELRCDPISGHTALYWYRQSLGQGLEFLIYFQGNSAPDKSGLPSDRFSAERTGGSVSTLTIQRTQQEDSAVYLCASSLVRTSGGFYNEQFFGPGTRLTVL.